This T cell receptor (beta chain) stems from a study of shared clonotypes between healthy human individuals. The repertoire was sequenced with immunoSEQ multiplex PCR; TCRdb's copy has only in-frame clones and lacks some. The data show approximately 710,000 clones, about nine tenths seen once. The V gene's germline CDR1 is MNHEY and CDR2 SMNVEV (reference sequence). This CDR3 is 14 amino acids long. Trimming pared 4 bases from V and 3 bases from J, leaving 13 bases between. The TCR sequence derives from a man aged 18-30 years in good health. Some clones in this sample may be carry-over from other donors' samples. The rearrangement joins TRBV27 to TRBJ2-7, with D maybe TRBD2 (7 bases). What was sequenced was memory CD8+ T cells from PBMCs. The subset was: CD45RO+ cells pooled with CCR7-negative TemRA cells. CDR3 coding DNA: TGTGCCAGCAGTTGGGGGGGACAACTCTACGAGCAGTACTTC. Translated: CASSWGGQLYEQYF.